The present T cell receptor beta chain was sequenced within a study of PD-1 blockade in classical Hodgkin lymphoma. Each and every patient relapsed after autologous stem cell transplantation, and patients got differing brentuximab vedotin exposure. Produced via immunoSEQ multiplex PCR; TCRdb's table is partial and in-frame only. The top ten hold roughly 5.9% of the sample, which has 15,000 to 20,000 clones, approximately 84% seen once. The clonotype comes from a human donor with classical Hodgkin lymphoma. The sequences come from peripheral blood mononuclear cells (PBMCs), collected at baseline.

CDR3 amino acids: CASSRDGPLGEQFF. The CDR3 nucleotides read TGCGCCAGCAGCCGAGATGGCCCCTTGGGTGAGCAGTTCTTC. The V gene is TRBV4-3, the J gene TRBJ2-1; D uncertain. The germline CDR1 and CDR2 sequences are LGHNA and YSLEER. V was shortened by 4 bases and J by 9 bases, with 16 bases between the two germline ends. The CDR3 runs to 14 residues.